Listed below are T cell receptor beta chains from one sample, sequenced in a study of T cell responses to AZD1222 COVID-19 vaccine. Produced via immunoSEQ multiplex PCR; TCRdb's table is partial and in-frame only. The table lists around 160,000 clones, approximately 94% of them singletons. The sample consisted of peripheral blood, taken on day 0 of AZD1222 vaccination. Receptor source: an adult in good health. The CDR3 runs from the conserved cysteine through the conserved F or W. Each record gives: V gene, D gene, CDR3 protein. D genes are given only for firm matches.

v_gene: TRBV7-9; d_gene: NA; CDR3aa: CASNLQGSYEQYF
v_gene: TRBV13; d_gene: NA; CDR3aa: CASSLGGGPSQPQHF
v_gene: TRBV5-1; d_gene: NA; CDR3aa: CASSLESSTEAFF
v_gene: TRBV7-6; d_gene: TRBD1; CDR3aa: CASSLVRTGPTDTQYF
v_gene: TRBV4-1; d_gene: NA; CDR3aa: CASSQTQGFGETQYF
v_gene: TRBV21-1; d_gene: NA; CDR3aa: CASSKAGQLGIYGYTF
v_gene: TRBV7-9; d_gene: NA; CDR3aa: CASSLGGGNTEAFF
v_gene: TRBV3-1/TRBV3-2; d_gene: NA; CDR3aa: CASSTPGQQETQYF
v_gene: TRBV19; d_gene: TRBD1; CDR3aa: CASSILKLDREDNQPQHF
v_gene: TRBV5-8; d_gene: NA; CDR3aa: CASSRGRVIGNQPQHF
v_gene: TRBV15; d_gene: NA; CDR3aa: CATSRDVYQPQHF
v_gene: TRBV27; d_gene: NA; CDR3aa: CASSFHNTNTEAFF
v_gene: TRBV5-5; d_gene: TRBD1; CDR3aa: CASSLGGQGGHEQYF
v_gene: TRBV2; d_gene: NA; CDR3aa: CASSERAGDQPQHF
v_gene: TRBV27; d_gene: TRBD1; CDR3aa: CASSLAGTGPYGYTF
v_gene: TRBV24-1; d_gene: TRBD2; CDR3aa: CATSATGTTKQFF
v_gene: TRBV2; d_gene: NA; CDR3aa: CALLGGDGDTQYF
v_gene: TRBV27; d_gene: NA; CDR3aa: CASSPYRVRSEKLFF
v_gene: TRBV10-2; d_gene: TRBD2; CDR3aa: CASSPLAGAYQETQYF
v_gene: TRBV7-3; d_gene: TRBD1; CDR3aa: CASSMTGFPGNTIYF
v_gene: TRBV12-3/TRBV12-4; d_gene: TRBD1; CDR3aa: CASRTGTAREAFF
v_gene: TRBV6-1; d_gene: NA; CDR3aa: CASSEVVAGAVLGTQYF
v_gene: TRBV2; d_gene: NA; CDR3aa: CASSEDGGAEDNSPLHF
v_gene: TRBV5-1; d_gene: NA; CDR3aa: CASNPGGKTQYF
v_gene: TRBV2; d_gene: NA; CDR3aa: CASALSPGYEQYF
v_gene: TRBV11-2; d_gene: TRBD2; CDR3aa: CASSSTSGRAGEQYF
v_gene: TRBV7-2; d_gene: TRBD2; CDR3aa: CASSLGASGGFYNEQFF
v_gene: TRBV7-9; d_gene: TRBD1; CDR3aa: CASSVTGATEAFF
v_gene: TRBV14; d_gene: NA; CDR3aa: CASSQDWHRRGYGYTF
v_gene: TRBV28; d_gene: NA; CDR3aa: CASSFRVGAKNIQYF
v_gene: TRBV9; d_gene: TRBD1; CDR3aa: CASSAQTGTEQYF
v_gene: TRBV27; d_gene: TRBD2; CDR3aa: CASRKAKAGGKNTQYF
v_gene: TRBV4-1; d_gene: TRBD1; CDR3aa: CASSRTGAGGYTF
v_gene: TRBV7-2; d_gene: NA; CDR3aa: CASSFSRGRGGANVLTF
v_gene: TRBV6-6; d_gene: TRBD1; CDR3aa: CASSLPQGIADGYTF
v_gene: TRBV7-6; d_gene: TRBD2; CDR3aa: CASSAGLAGASYEQYF
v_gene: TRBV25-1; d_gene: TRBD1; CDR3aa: CASTDRVSYNSPLHF
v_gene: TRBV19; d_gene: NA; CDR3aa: CASSRTTSPSYNEQFF
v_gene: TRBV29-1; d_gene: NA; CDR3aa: CSVAENSNQPQHF
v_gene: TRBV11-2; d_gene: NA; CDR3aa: CASSPRGTSGTRNTF
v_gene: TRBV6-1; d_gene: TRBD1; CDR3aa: CASTRQGGSNTEAFF
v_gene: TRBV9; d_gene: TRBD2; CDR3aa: CASSVRTSGGLETQYF
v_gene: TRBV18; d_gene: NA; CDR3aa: CASSPQEYGYTF
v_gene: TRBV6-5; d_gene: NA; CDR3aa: CASRPSYYSNQPQHF
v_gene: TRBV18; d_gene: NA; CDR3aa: CASSPPSVNTEAFF
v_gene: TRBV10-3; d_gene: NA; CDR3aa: CAISEPDEGYSTDTQYF
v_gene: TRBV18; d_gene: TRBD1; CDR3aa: CASSNLPPRGQGWQTEAFF
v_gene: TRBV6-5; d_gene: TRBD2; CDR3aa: CASSYSLAGGPNTQYF
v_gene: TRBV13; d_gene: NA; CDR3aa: CASSLEGGTPIF
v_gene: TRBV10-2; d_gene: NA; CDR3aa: CASSEVGRVNSPLHF
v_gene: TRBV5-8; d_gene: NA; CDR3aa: CASSLEVGVTFF
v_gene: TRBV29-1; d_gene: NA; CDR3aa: CSVGQTLYNEQFF
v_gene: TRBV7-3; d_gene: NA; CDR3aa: CASSLTRGSHYEQYF
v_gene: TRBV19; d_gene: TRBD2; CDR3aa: CASSGRAPYEQYF
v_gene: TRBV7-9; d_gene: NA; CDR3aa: CASSLRESYNSPLHF
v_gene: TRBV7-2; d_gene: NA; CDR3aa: CASSLAIGNEQFF
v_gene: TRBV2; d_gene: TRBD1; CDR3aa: CASRRTGAGELFF
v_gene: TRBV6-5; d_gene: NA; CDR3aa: CASSYARDSIYNEQFF
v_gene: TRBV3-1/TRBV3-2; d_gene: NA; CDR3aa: CASSQGISTEAFF
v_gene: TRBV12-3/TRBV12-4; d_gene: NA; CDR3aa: CASSLAGEEQYF